Presented here are 18 T cell receptor beta chains from one specimen sequenced in a study of graft-versus-host responses after intestinal transplantation. No cognate antigen is known for these TCRs. Assay used: immunoSEQ multiplex PCR; TCRdb lists only in-frame clones, some missing. The table lists about 130,000 clones, around 90% of them singletons. Material: unstimulated CD4+ T cells sorted from spleen or lymph node cells, obtained before intestinal transplant. The receptor source for this set is a human donor who received an intestinal transplant.

The rearrangement uses TRBV6-5 and TRBJ1-1; no reliable D call. V was clipped by 7 bases and J by 4 bases, with 7 bases between them. Germline lookup yields CDR1 MNHEY and CDR2 SVGAGI. The CDR3 has 11 amino acids. This CDR3 reads CASTFRTEAFF. The CDR3 nucleotides read TGTGCCAGCACCTTTCGCACTGAAGCTTTCTTT.

The rearrangement links TRBV6-1 to TRBJ2-1, with a weak D call TRBD1 (5 bases). The ends were cut back, 5 bases at V and 6 bases at J, with 17 bases in the middle. Germline V lookup: CDR1 MNHNS, CDR2 SASEGT. The CDR3 consists of 15 residues. As DNA, the CDR3 is TGTGCCAGCAGTCCTACCGGGCCCACAGGCAATGAGCAGTTCTTC. Protein sequence: CASSPTGPTGNEQFF.

The chain carries TRBV18 and TRBJ1-4; tentative D call: TRBD1 (6 bases). V lost 3 bases and J lost 5, with 19 bases in between. This CDR3 spans 17 amino acids. Germline CDR1 reads KGHSH; CDR2 reads LQKENI. This CDR3 reads CASSPPGQIYRNEKLFF. The CDR3 coding sequence is TGTGCCAGCTCACCTCCCGGACAGATTTATCGCAATGAAAAACTGTTTTTT.

In its sample, this clone was seen a few times. CDR3 sequence reads: CASSQVGAILSGNTIYF. CDR3 coding DNA: TGCGCCAGCAGCCAAGTGGGGGCCATCCTCTCTGGAAACACCATATATTTT. The V call is TRBV4-3, the J call TRBJ1-3; a weak D match, TRBD1 (6 bases). Germline V CDR1 and CDR2: LGHNA, YSLEER. V lost 1 base and J lost 0, with 13 bases in between. This CDR3 is 17 amino acids long.

The chain is built from TRBV25-1 and TRBJ1-1; D uncertain. Germline V gene data show CDR1 as MGHDK and CDR2 as SYGVNS. V gave up 6 bases and J gave up 9 bases, with 11 bases separating them. This CDR3 contains 11 residues. As DNA, the CDR3 is TGTGCCAGCAGCTCAGGAATTAAAGCTTTCTTT. Amino acid sequence: CASSSGIKAFF.

The chain recombines TRBV2 with TRBJ1-4; D remains ambiguous. Trimming left V 6 bases short and J 0 bases short, with 8 bases between. The CDR3 runs 14 residues. Per germline, CDR1 SNHLY and CDR2 FYNNEI. The CDR3 reads CASRDGATNEKLFF. CDR3 sequence (DNA): TGTGCCAGCAGGGACGGAGCAACTAATGAAAAACTGTTTTTT.

The DNA of the CDR3 is TGTGCCAGCAGCTTATATCCCCCGGGACAGGGGAACTATGGCTACACCTTC. Translated: CASSLYPPGQGNYGYTF. The chain uses TRBV7-9 and TRBJ1-2; TRBD1 aligns across 10 bases. The germline CDR1 and CDR2 sequences are SEHNR and FQNEAQ (reference sequence). The V and J ends lost 2 bases and 2 bases, in that order; junction bases with no gene match: 8. The CDR3 length is 17 residues. Full variable domain (rest looked up from reference TRBV7-9 and TRBJ1-2): DTGVSQNPRHKITKRGQNVTFRCDPISEHNRLYWYRQTLGQGPEFLTYFQNEAQLEKSRLLSDRFSAERPKGSFSTLEIQRTEQGDSAMYLCASSLYPPGQGNYGYTFGSGTRLTVV.

The chain combines TRBV27 with TRBJ1-6, with D unresolved. This CDR3 region has 12 residues. In germline, CDR1 is MNHEY, CDR2 SMNVEV (reference sequence). V lost 4 bases and J 7 bases, leaving 5 bases between the germline ends. The CDR3 region is CASSSGNSPLHF. The CDR3 DNA reads TGTGCCAGCAGTTCGGGAAATTCACCCCTCCACTTT.

The chain carries TRBV7-6 and TRBJ2-7; D possibly corresponds to TRBD1 (5 bases). CDR1 is SGHVS and CDR2 is FNYEAQ in the germline V gene. Trimming left V 5 bases short and J 5 bases short, with 13 bases between. This CDR3 has 13 residues. The CDR3 nucleotides are TGTGCCAGCAGCCCCAGGGTCGGCGACGAGCAGTACTTC. The encoded protein is CASSPRVGDEQYF.

The J gene is TRBJ2-3, the V gene TRBV5-1; TRBD2 matches at 13 bases. After removal of 3 bases from V and 1 base from J, the junction contained 8 bases not matched to a gene. The CDR3 spans 18 residues. The germline V gene has CDR1 SGHRS and CDR2 YFSETQ. Here the CDR3 reads CASSWATSGRSRTDTQYF. CDR3 DNA: TGCGCCAGCAGCTGGGCGACTAGCGGGAGGAGCCGCACAGATACGCAGTATTTT. Variable domain in full (rest from reference TRBV5-1 and TRBJ2-3): KAGVTQTPRYLIKTRGQQVTLSCSPISGHRSVSWYQQTPGQGLQFLFEYFSETQRNKGNFPGRFSGRQFSNSRSEMNVSTLELGDSALYLCASSWATSGRSRTDTQYFGPGTRLTVL.

Only one count was recorded for this clone. This rearrangement joins TRBV10-3 to TRBJ2-2; 7 bases agree with TRBD2. The CDR3 is 16 residues long. Germline V CDR1 and CDR2: ENHRY, SYGVKD. Losses at the gene ends were 6 bases for V and 1 base for J; bases not matched to a gene: 8. The CDR3 region has the DNA TGTGCCATCAGAAGCTTGGCGGGAGAGAACACCGGGGAGCTGTTTTTT. Protein: CAIRSLAGENTGELFF.

The V call is TRBV15, the J call TRBJ2-7, with D possibly called TRBD1 or TRBD2 (6 bases each). The V end was cut by 3 bases, the J end by 2 bases, with 14 bases between. From germline, CDR1 is LNHNV and CDR2 YYDKDF (reference sequence). This CDR3 comprises 15 residues. The CDR3 DNA reads TGTGCCACCAGCAGGCCGGGGGCGGGAACCTACGAGCAGTACTTC. Translation: CATSRPGAGTYEQYF. Supplemented by reference TRBV15 and TRBJ2-7, the full variable domain reads DAMVIQNPRYQVTQFGKPVTLSCSQTLNHNVMYWYQQKSSQAPKLLFHYYDKDFNNEADTPDNFQSRRPNTSFCFLDIRSPGLGDTAMYLCATSRPGAGTYEQYFGPGTRLTVT.

V is TRBV28 and J is TRBJ2-5; no definite D call. The CDR3 extends over 13 amino acids. The germline V gene encodes CDR1 MDHEN and CDR2 SYDVKM. V shed 5 bases and J shed 1 base, with 8 bases lying between them. CDR3 in DNA: TGTGCCAGCAGTCCCTCCATCCAAGAGACCCAGTACTTC. Residues: CASSPSIQETQYF.

The chain links TRBV7-2 to TRBJ2-7, with 7 bases that match TRBD1. The CDR3 has 16 amino acids. V dropped 5 bases and J dropped 2; count of bases not matched to a gene: 12. CDR1 SGHTA and CDR2 FQGNSA come from the germline V gene. DNA for the CDR3: TGTGCCAGCAGCCTGGGGACAGTTCAAATTCCCTACGAGCAGTACTTC. This encodes CASSLGTVQIPYEQYF.

The chain employs TRBV7-6 and TRBJ2-3, with 8 bases identical to TRBD2. The germline gives CDR1 SGHVS, CDR2 FNYEAQ. The CDR3 loop spans 20 amino acids. Germline trimming cut 1 base from V and 1 base from J; bases unmatched to any gene: 16. The chain's CDR3 is CASSLEFGTSVFGGTDTQYF. The CDR3 region has the DNA TGTGCCAGCAGCTTAGAGTTTGGGACTAGTGTGTTTGGGGGCACAGATACGCAGTATTTT.

The chain is built from TRBV27 and TRBJ2-4, with TRBD2 matching over 8 bases. Germline CDR1 and CDR2: MNHEY and SMNVEV (reference sequence). CDR3 length: 16 amino acids. The junction had 12 bases not matched to a gene; V was cut back by 6 bases and J by 5 bases. CDR3 DNA sequence: TGTGCCAGCAGATTCTCTCCGGGACTAGGGGAAAACATTCAGTACTTC. Protein sequence: CASRFSPGLGENIQYF.

The rearrangement uses TRBV6-1 and TRBJ1-1, with D possibly being TRBD1 (6 bases). This CDR3 has 18 residues. V gave up 3 bases and J gave up 3 bases, with 23 bases separating them. From germline, CDR1 is MNHNS and CDR2 SASEGT. The CDR3 is CASSEAQGTRPFDTEAFF. CDR3 sequence (DNA): TGTGCCAGCAGTGAGGCTCAGGGGACAAGGCCTTTCGACACTGAAGCTTTCTTT.

The gene calls are TRBV7-2 and TRBJ2-5; 9 nucleotides align to TRBD2. The trim removed 5 bases at V and 11 bases at J, leaving 12 bases unmatched. Germline V lookup: CDR1 SGHTA, CDR2 FQGNSA. The length of the CDR3 is 14 residues. For the CDR3, the DNA is TGTGCCAGCAGCCAAATAGCGGGAGACGGGGAGCAGTACTTC. As protein: CASSQIAGDGEQYF.